This T cell receptor (beta chain) was captured by sequencing in a study of blood T cell repertoires in COVID-19. Study-level background: Donors in the United States, Italy and Spain gave samples during acute or convalescent COVID-19.

Under the authors' procedure: Reference gene primers were amplified, and this amplification served to estimate nucleated cell counts. Produced via immunoSEQ multiplex PCR; TCRdb's table is partial and in-frame only. V and J calls and clone size are given by that table; D and trimming were obtained from the DNA. This sample has some 96,000 clones, with about 82% found just once. The CDR3 covers 14 residues. The germline V gene has CDR1 SEHNR and CDR2 FQNEAQ (reference sequence). The J segment lost 7 bases and the V segment lost 3 bases, leaving 6 bases of the junction unmatched. This chain uses TRBV7-9 with TRBJ2-1, with 7 bases matching TRBD2. The sample consisted of peripheral blood. The TCR sequence derives from a man aged 45 to 65 with active or convalescent COVID-19. CDR3 coding DNA: TGTGCCAGCAGCTTGTGGGAGGGCCCGAATGAGCAGTTCTTC. It is translated as CASSLWEGPNEQFF. Variable domain in full (rest from reference TRBV7-9 and TRBJ2-1): DTGVSQNPRHKITKRGQNVTFRCDPISEHNRLYWYRQTLGQGPEFLTYFQNEAQLEKSRLLSDRFSAERPKGSFSTLEIQRTEQGDSAMYLCASSLWEGPNEQFFGPGTRLTVL.